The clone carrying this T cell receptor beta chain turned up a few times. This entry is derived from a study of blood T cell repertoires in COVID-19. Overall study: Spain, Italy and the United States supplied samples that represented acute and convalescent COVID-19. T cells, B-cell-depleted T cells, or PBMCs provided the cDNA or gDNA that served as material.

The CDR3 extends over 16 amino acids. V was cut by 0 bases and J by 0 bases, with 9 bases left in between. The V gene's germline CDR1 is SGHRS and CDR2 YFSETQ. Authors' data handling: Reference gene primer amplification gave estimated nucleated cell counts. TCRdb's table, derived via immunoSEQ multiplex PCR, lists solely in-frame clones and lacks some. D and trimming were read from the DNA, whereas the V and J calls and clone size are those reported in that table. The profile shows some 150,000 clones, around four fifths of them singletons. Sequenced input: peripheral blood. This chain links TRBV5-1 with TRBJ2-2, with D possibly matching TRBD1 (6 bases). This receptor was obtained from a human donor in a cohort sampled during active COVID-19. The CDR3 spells CASSLEGTTNTGELFF. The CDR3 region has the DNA TGCGCCAGCAGCTTGGAGGGGACAACGAACACCGGGGAGCTGTTTTTT.